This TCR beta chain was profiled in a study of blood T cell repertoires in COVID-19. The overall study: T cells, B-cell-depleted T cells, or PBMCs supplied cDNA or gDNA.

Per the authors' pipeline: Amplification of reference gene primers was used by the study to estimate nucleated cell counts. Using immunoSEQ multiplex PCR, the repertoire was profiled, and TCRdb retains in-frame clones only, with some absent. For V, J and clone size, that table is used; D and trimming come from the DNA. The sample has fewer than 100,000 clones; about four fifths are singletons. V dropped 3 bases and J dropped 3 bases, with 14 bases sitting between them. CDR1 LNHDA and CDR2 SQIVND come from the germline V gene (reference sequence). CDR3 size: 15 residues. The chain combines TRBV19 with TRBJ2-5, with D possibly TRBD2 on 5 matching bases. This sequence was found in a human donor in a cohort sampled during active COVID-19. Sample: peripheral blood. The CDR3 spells CASSMRAQVEETQYF. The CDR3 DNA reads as TGTGCCAGTAGTATGAGGGCCCAGGTAGAAGAGACCCAGTACTTC.